This T cell receptor (beta chain) was observed in a study of blood T cell repertoires in COVID-19. About the study: There were acute and convalescent COVID-19 samples, and they came from the United States, Italy and Spain. From T cells, B-cell-depleted T cells, or PBMCs came the material, which was cDNA or gDNA.

J lost 0 bases, V lost 6 bases, and 3 bases had no gene match. CDR1 and CDR2 (germline): MNHNY, SVGAGI (reference sequence). CDR3 size: 16 residues. The protocol was immunoSEQ multiplex PCR, while the TCRdb copy is restricted to in-frame clones and leaves out a portion. Here the sample spans roughly 400,000 clones, about 90% being singletons. The count of this clone is one. Those enrolled, adults aged roughly 18 to 90 years, came from about 24 US areas. Cohort 3 recovered donors had two negative PCRs, clearance, or symptom resolution. What was sequenced was PBMCs or T cells enriched from blood (not recorded which). This rearrangement joins TRBV6-6 to TRBJ2-6; the match to TRBD1 covers 9 bases. The clonotype was recovered from a woman in her 30s who had recovered from COVID-19. Here the CDR3 DNA reads TGTGCCAGCAGGGGACAGGGAATCTCTGGGGCCAACGTCCTGACTTTC. It is translated as CASRGQGISGANVLTF.